This is a list of T cell receptor beta chains from one sample in a study of cytomegalovirus exposure and HLA in healthy donors. Sequencing used immunoSEQ multiplex PCR; TCRdb keeps in-frame clones, though not all of them. The sample yields approximately 150,000 clones, 87% seen once. Source material: PBMCs. These receptors came from a woman in her thirties in good health and CMV-seronegative. The CDR3 runs from the conserved cysteine through the conserved F or W. The order of the fields is J gene, clone size, D gene, V gene, CDR3 protein, CDR3 DNA. A D gene is named only where the DNA matches it firmly. Clone size is not always given. Where it is, it says once, few, many or a class for expanded clones.

j_gene: TRBJ2-7; abundance: .; d_gene: TRBD1; v_gene: TRBV27; CDR3aa: CASSLRPMGQGPYEQYF; CDR3nt: TGTGCCAGCAGTTTACGTCCAATGGGACAGGGCCCTTACGAGCAGTACTTC
j_gene: TRBJ2-7; abundance: .; d_gene: TRBD2; v_gene: TRBV30; CDR3aa: CAWGGGAGTAYEQYF; CDR3nt: TGTGCCTGGGGAGGTGGAGCGGGGACTGCCTACGAGCAGTACTTC
j_gene: TRBJ1-1; abundance: .; d_gene: .; v_gene: TRBV7-2; CDR3aa: CASSLAGNTEAFF; CDR3nt: TGTGCCAGCAGCTTAGCCGGGAACACTGAAGCTTTCTTT
j_gene: TRBJ1-4; abundance: .; d_gene: .; v_gene: TRBV11-1; CDR3aa: CASSLVAEDREKLFF; CDR3nt: TGTGCCAGCAGCTTAGTGGCAGAGGATCGGGAAAAACTGTTTTTT
j_gene: TRBJ1-4; abundance: .; d_gene: .; v_gene: TRBV19; CDR3aa: CASSIYLNRDEKLFF; CDR3nt: TGTGCCAGTAGTATCTACCTAAACAGGGATGAAAAACTGTTTTTT
j_gene: TRBJ1-1; abundance: .; d_gene: TRBD1; v_gene: TRBV18; CDR3aa: CASSLGQGANTEAFF; CDR3nt: TGTGCCAGCTCACTGGGACAGGGGGCTAACACTGAAGCTTTCTTT
j_gene: TRBJ2-7; abundance: .; d_gene: TRBD2; v_gene: TRBV14; CDR3aa: CASSFLAGGDYEQYF; CDR3nt: TGTGCCAGCAGTTTTCTAGCGGGGGGGGACTACGAGCAGTACTTC
j_gene: TRBJ2-1; abundance: .; d_gene: .; v_gene: TRBV20-1; CDR3aa: CSARDRGEQFF; CDR3nt: TGCAGTGCTAGAGATCGAGGTGAGCAGTTCTTC
j_gene: TRBJ1-5; abundance: once; d_gene: TRBD1; v_gene: TRBV7-2; CDR3aa: CASSLGSQGAGQPQHF; CDR3nt: TGTGCCAGCAGCTTAGGGTCCCAGGGGGCGGGTCAGCCCCAGCATTTT
j_gene: TRBJ2-1; abundance: .; d_gene: .; v_gene: TRBV9; CDR3aa: CASSVGSGSTSDEQFF; CDR3nt: TGTGCCAGCAGCGTAGGCTCCGGCTCTACGAGCGATGAGCAGTTCTTC
j_gene: TRBJ1-2; abundance: .; d_gene: .; v_gene: TRBV5-1; CDR3aa: CASSPWGGKGYTF; CDR3nt: TGCGCCAGCAGCCCGTGGGGGGGAAAAGGCTACACCTTC
j_gene: TRBJ2-1; abundance: .; d_gene: .; v_gene: TRBV11-2; CDR3aa: CASSATGEQFF; CDR3nt: TGTGCCAGCAGCGCAACGGGTGAGCAGTTCTTC
j_gene: TRBJ2-7; abundance: .; d_gene: .; v_gene: TRBV2; CDR3aa: CASSDSPFYEQYF; CDR3nt: TGTGCCAGCAGTGATAGCCCCTTCTACGAGCAGTACTTC
j_gene: TRBJ2-7; abundance: .; d_gene: .; v_gene: TRBV5-1; CDR3aa: CASSLADSLAYEQYF; CDR3nt: TGCGCCAGCAGCTTGGCGGACAGTCTAGCCTACGAGCAGTACTTC
j_gene: TRBJ2-1; abundance: .; d_gene: TRBD1; v_gene: TRBV27; CDR3aa: CASSSRTGIGNEQFF; CDR3nt: TGTGCCAGCAGTTCCCGGACAGGGATTGGTAATGAGCAGTTCTTC